A single sample is the source of the 28 T cell receptor beta chains below, sequenced in a study of blood T cells in healthy people across ages. The second PCR ran roughly 6 to 12 cycles with a sample-barcoded 5' primer and J-beta primers. TCRdb reprocessed the 5' RACE reads with MiXCR, giving one entry per CDR3 protein. This sample has 700,000 or so distinct CDR3 sequences; about 20% occur once, and the top ten carry about 20%. Specimen: blood. These receptors originate from a man aged 65-85 years in good health.

A few counts support this clonotype. The chain carries TRBV5-1 and TRBJ1-1; 7 bases are a match to TRBD1. Trimming removed 4 bases from V and 2 bases from J; junction bases left unmatched: 8. The CDR3 loop spans 15 amino acids. Germline assignment: CDR1 SGHRS and CDR2 YFSETQ. CDR3 nucleotide sequence: TGCGCCAGCAGCGTTGGGGACAGCGGAAACACTGAAGCTTTCTTT. Its translation: CASSVGDSGNTEAFF.

The chain employs TRBV27 and TRBJ1-3; D perhaps matches TRBD1 (5 bases). The V end lost 5 bases, the J end lost 5 bases, and 13 bases lay between the germline ends. The CDR3 sequence is 14 residues long. Germline V gives CDR1 MNHEY, CDR2 SMNVEV (reference sequence). The CDR3 sequence: CASSGTYQRNTIYF. DNA of the CDR3: TGTGCCAGCAGTGGGACTTACCAAAGAAACACCATATATTTT.

This clonotype was seen repeatedly, ten times or more. This sequence joins TRBV5-1 and TRBJ2-3, with a possible D match to TRBD1 (6 bases). The V end lost 2 bases, the J end lost 4 bases, and 11 bases lay between the germline ends. The CDR3 runs to 14 residues. Germline CDR1 reads SGHRS; CDR2 reads YFSETQ. The CDR3 sequence: CASSFQGPADTQYF. CDR3 nucleotide sequence: TGCGCCAGCAGCTTTCAGGGGCCGGCAGATACGCAGTATTTT.

This clonotype was recorded many times. The chain has TRBV5-5 and TRBJ2-3; D call uncertain. V was trimmed by 0 bases and J by 2 bases, leaving 10 bases between them. Per the germline V gene, CDR1 is SGHKS and CDR2 is YYEKEE (reference sequence). The CDR3 runs to 15 residues. The CDR3 DNA sequence: TGTGCCAGCAGCTTGGGCGGTCTCAACACAGATACGCAGTATTTT. This gives the protein CASSLGGLNTDTQYF.

This chain connects TRBV19 to TRBJ2-6, with D possibly TRBD2 on 5 matching bases. Between the trimmed V and J ends, which lost 5 bases and 0 bases, there was a span of 11 bases. CDR3 length: 16 amino acids. In germline, CDR1 is LNHDA, CDR2 SQIVND (reference sequence). Here the CDR3 DNA reads TGTGCCAGTAGTCGAGGGCTACCCTCTGGGGCCAACGTCCTGACTTTC. Translating gives CASSRGLPSGANVLTF.

This clonotype occurred a few times. V usage is TRBV20-1 and J usage is TRBJ1-5; the D is unclear. The CDR3 sequence is 12 residues long. Germline CDR1 and CDR2: DFQATT and SNEGSKA (reference sequence). Trimming shortened V by 3 bases and J by 7 bases, and 10 bases separated the two germline ends. CDR3 in DNA: TGCAGTGCTAGCCCGCCCTTGCAGCCCCAGCATTTT. Translating gives CSASPPLQPQHF.

The chain recombines TRBV11-2 with TRBJ2-1; TRBD1 matches at 8 bases. CDR1 SGHAT and CDR2 FQNNGV come from the germline V gene. The V gene end was trimmed by 1 base and the J gene end by 7 bases; junction bases not matched to a gene: 6. This CDR3 has 15 residues. CDR3 amino acids: CASSLVNRGWNEQFF. CDR3 DNA sequence: TGTGCCAGCAGCTTAGTTAACAGGGGGTGGAATGAGCAGTTCTTC.

This clonotype was seen only a few times. This chain connects TRBV18 to TRBJ1-4; D uncertain. V gave up 3 bases and J gave up 4 bases, with 6 bases separating them. Germline loops: CDR1 KGHSH, CDR2 LQKENI. CDR3 size: 13 residues. CDR3 amino acids: CASSPRINEKLFF. The CDR3 nucleotides read TGTGCCAGCTCACCCAGGATTAATGAAAAACTGTTTTTT.

This clonotype was detected a few times. This chain connects TRBV7-8 to TRBJ1-2, with a possible D match to TRBD1 (5 bases). The ends were cut back, 5 bases at V and 4 bases at J, with 14 bases in the middle. Germline CDR1 SGHVS, CDR2 FQNEAQ. The CDR3 contains 14 residues. CDR3 in amino acids: CASSVVGAGYGYTF. The CDR3 nucleotides are TGTGCCAGCAGCGTGGTCGGGGCCGGCTATGGCTACACCTTC.

CDR3 sequence reads: CSSWEIGGLDTEAFF. CDR3 in DNA: TGCAGCTCTTGGGAGATCGGAGGGCTGGACACTGAAGCTTTCTTT. The chain uses TRBV29-1 and TRBJ1-1; D remains ambiguous. Germline assignment: CDR1 SQVTM and CDR2 ANQGSEA. The V end lost 8 bases, the J end lost 3 bases, and 22 bases lay between the germline ends. CDR3 length equals 15 residues. The whole variable domain, remainder taken from reference TRBV29-1 and TRBJ1-1, is SAVISQKPSRDICQRGTSLTIQCQVDSQVTMMFWYRQQPGQSLTLIATANQGSEATYESGFVIDKFPISRPNLTFSTLTVSNMSPEDSSIYLCSSWEIGGLDTEAFFGQGTRLTVV.

This clonotype appeared a few times. This chain links TRBV15 with TRBJ1-5, with 9 nucleotides matching TRBD1. The CDR3 contains 16 residues. Germline-derived CDR1 and CDR2 are LNHNV and YYDKDF (reference sequence). V gave up 0 bases and J gave up 3 bases; unmatched junction bases: 3. Here the CDR3 reads CATSRDRDRVNQPQHF. The CDR3 coding sequence is TGTGCCACCAGCAGAGACCGGGACAGGGTCAATCAGCCCCAGCATTTT.

This clonotype has a handful of counts. The V gene is TRBV15, the J gene TRBJ1-1; possibly TRBD1 for D (6 bases). In germline, CDR1 is LNHNV, CDR2 YYDKDF (reference sequence). The CDR3 spans 13 residues. Trimming took off 4 bases at V and 9 bases at J, with 15 bases between the two ends. CDR3 region: CATSTTAGTQAFF. The CDR3 bases are TGTGCCACCAGCACTACCGCAGGGACACAAGCTTTCTTT. Full variable domain (outside the CDR3, taken from reference TRBV15 and TRBJ1-1): DAMVIQNPRYQVTQFGKPVTLSCSQTLNHNVMYWYQQKSSQAPKLLFHYYDKDFNNEADTPDNFQSRRPNTSFCFLDIRSPGLGDTAMYLCATSTTAGTQAFFGQGTRLTVV.

There are a few counts of this clonotype. V usage is TRBV4-3 and J usage is TRBJ1-2; no clear D. Germline V CDR1 and CDR2: LGHNA, YSLEER. Trimming cost V 0 bases and J 5 bases, with 13 bases left between them. The CDR3 sequence is 15 residues long. CDR3 sequence: CASSQDSRAEYGYTF. The CDR3 DNA reads TGCGCCAGCAGCCAAGATTCACGAGCTGAGTATGGCTACACCTTC.

There are a few counts of this clonotype. The rearrangement joins TRBV7-9 to TRBJ1-1; D unclear. The germline V gene has CDR1 SEHNR and CDR2 FQNEAQ (reference sequence). CDR3 length: 16 residues. Trimming stripped 0 bases from V and 0 bases from J, with 11 bases between. CDR3 DNA sequence: TGTGCCAGCAGCTTAGCGCGAACAAGGGTGAACACTGAAGCTTTCTTT. Translation gives CASSLARTRVNTEAFF.

This clonotype was seen only once. The chain has TRBV4-1 and TRBJ2-7; D possibly corresponds to TRBD2 (5 bases). CDR3 length: 15 amino acids. Trimming cost V 0 bases and J 4 bases, with 13 bases left between them. Germline CDR1 and CDR2: MGHRA and YSYEKL. The CDR3 protein is CASSQEPGLVYEQYV. As DNA, the CDR3 is TGCGCCAGCAGCCAAGAACCTGGACTCGTATACGAGCAGTACGTC.

The V call is TRBV5-1, the J call TRBJ2-7; D not certain. The V gene's germline CDR1 is SGHRS and CDR2 YFSETQ. V was cut by 0 bases and J by 4 bases, with 11 bases left in between. The CDR3 extends over 14 amino acids. As DNA, the CDR3 is TGCGCCAGCAGCTTGGACTTCCCCAGATACGAGCAGTACTTC. It encodes CASSLDFPRYEQYF.

This clonotype was counted a few times. J is TRBJ2-7 and V is TRBV28; possibly TRBD1 for D (5 bases). The ends were cut back, 8 bases at V and 2 bases at J, with 13 bases in the middle. Germline loops: CDR1 MDHEN, CDR2 SYDVKM. CDR3 length equals 13 residues. The DNA of the CDR3 is TGTGCCAGCCTCGAGACAGTTCCCTACGAGCAGTACTTC. Translating it yields CASLETVPYEQYF.

The genes are TRBV9 and TRBJ2-3; D not resolved. Between the trimmed V and J ends, which lost 3 bases and 0 bases, there was a span of 14 bases. The CDR3 totals 16 residues. Germline loops: CDR1 SGDLS, CDR2 YYNGEE. The CDR3 bases are TGTGCCAGCAGCGGAATTGTGACGGGTAGCACAGATACGCAGTATTTT. Its protein product is CASSGIVTGSTDTQYF.

This clonotype was picked up a small number of times. This may stem from a read error, because a much larger clone lies one nucleotide away. V is TRBV7-8 and J is TRBJ2-7; 12 bases are shared with TRBD2. The J call may be mistaken, given a closer DNA end match to TRBJ2-1. Per the germline V gene, CDR1 is SGHVS and CDR2 is FQNEAQ. This CDR3 has 15 amino acids. The CDR3 loop reads CASSLVTSGSNEQFF. As DNA, the CDR3 is TGTGCCAGCAGCTTAGTGACTAGCGGGAGTAATGAGCAGTTCTTC.

This clonotype came up a few times. The gene calls are TRBV20-1 and TRBJ2-4; D might be TRBD1 (6 bases). Trimming shortened V by 1 base and J by 1 base, and 11 bases separated the two germline ends. This CDR3 spans 15 amino acids. Germline CDR1 and CDR2: DFQATT and SNEGSKA (reference sequence). The CDR3 DNA reads as TGCAGTGCTAGAGTTCCCAGGGGTGCCAAAAACATTCAGTACTTC. Protein product: CSARVPRGAKNIQYF.

The chain is built from TRBV5-5 and TRBJ2-5; 14 bases agree with TRBD2. The germline gives CDR1 SGHKS, CDR2 YYEKEE (reference sequence). This CDR3 has 14 amino acids. With V trimmed by 9 bases and J by 5 bases, 6 bases remained unmatched. In DNA form, the CDR3 reads TGTGCCACCGGGACTAGCGGGAGATGGGAGACCCAGTACTTC. It encodes CATGTSGRWETQYF.

To note about this clonotype: The junction and the germline gene differ at one end; a read error may be behind it. The chain joins TRBV19 to TRBJ2-1; TRBD2 matches 7 bases. Germline values: CDR1 LNHDA, CDR2 SQIVND (reference sequence). CDR3 length equals 14 residues. The CDR3 reads CASSIGGSYSEQFF. The CDR3 nucleotides read TGTGCCAGTAGTATCGGCGGGAGCTACAGTGAGCAGTTCTTC.

This clonotype has only one observation. The rearrangement uses TRBV9 and TRBJ2-7; weak D call: TRBD2 (7 bases). Germline V CDR1 and CDR2: SGDLS, YYNGEE. This CDR3 region has 15 residues. Trimming left V 0 bases short and J 4 bases short, with 14 bases between. The CDR3 sequence: CASSVDEGGPYEQYF. The CDR3 nucleotides read TGTGCCAGCAGCGTAGACGAGGGGGGGCCTTACGAGCAGTACTTC.

This clonotype was counted between two and nine times. The rearrangement uses TRBV6-6 and TRBJ2-5, with TRBD2 as a possible D gene (7 bases). Germline assignment: CDR1 MNHNY and CDR2 SVGAGI (reference sequence). CDR3 length: 16 amino acids. The V end lost 5 bases, the J end lost 1 base, and 17 bases lay between the germline ends. Written as DNA, the CDR3 is TGTGCCAGCAGTGGGATTTGGGCGGGGGCCCAAGAGACCCAGTACTTC. It codes for CASSGIWAGAQETQYF.

This rearrangement joins TRBV19 to TRBJ1-5; TRBD1 is a possible D gene (5 bases). Between the trimmed V and J ends, which lost 9 bases and 1 base, there was a span of 13 bases. This CDR3 is built from 14 residues. Looked up from germline, CDR1 is LNHDA and CDR2 is SQIVND (reference sequence). Written as DNA, the CDR3 is TGTGCCAGCACGACAGCGATCAGCAATCAGCCCCAGCATTTT. Its protein product is CASTTAISNQPQHF.

This clonotype was seen more than once but under ten times. This chain joins TRBV11-2 and TRBJ2-5; unclear D gene. The CDR3 runs 16 residues. V dropped 0 bases and J dropped 4 bases, with 15 bases sitting between them. Germline lookup yields CDR1 SGHAT and CDR2 FQNNGV. The CDR3 spells CASSLDLIASLETQYF. The CDR3 nucleotides read TGTGCCAGCAGCTTAGATCTCATCGCATCTCTAGAGACCCAGTACTTC. The variable domain in full, completed from reference TRBV11-2 and TRBJ2-5, reads EAGVAQSPRYKIIEKRQSVAFWCNPISGHATLYWYQQILGQGPKLLIQFQNNGVVDDSQLPKDRFSAERLKGVDSTLKIQPAKLEDSAVYLCASSLDLIASLETQYFGPGTRLLVL.

The V and J genes are TRBV7-2 and TRBJ2-7; D unclear. The germline V gene encodes CDR1 SGHTA and CDR2 FQGNSA. Trimming left V 1 base short and J 3 bases short, with 22 bases between. The CDR3 is 18 residues long. The DNA of the CDR3 is TGTGCCAGCAGCTTAGGAAGTGTTGCGCCAAGCTACTGCTACGAGCAGTACGTC. It encodes CASSLGSVAPSYCYEQYV.

This clonotype has only a few counts. The chain uses TRBV13 and TRBJ2-3; TRBD2 agrees at 8 bases. The CDR3 has 17 residues. Germline V gene lookup returns CDR1 PRHDT and CDR2 FYEKMQ (reference sequence). The ends lost 5 bases at V and 0 bases at J; junction bases unmatched: 10. The CDR3 protein is CASSETVAGRSTDTQYF. CDR3 in DNA: TGTGCCAGCAGCGAAACCGTAGCGGGGAGAAGCACAGATACGCAGTATTTT.